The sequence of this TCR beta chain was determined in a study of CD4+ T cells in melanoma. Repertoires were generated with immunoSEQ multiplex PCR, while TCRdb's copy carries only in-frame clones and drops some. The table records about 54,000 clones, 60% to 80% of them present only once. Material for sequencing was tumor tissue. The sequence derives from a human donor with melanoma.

CDR3 coding DNA: TGTGCCAGCTCCCGGGGACAGGGGAACACTGAAGCTTTCTTT. This translates into CASSRGQGNTEAFF. The J gene is TRBJ1-1, the V gene TRBV18, with 9 bases fitting TRBD1. This CDR3 comprises 14 residues. V gave up 6 bases and J gave up 1 base; unmatched junction bases: 3. CDR1 is KGHSH, CDR2 LQKENI, per germline. The full variable domain, in which reference TRBV18 and TRBJ1-1 provide the parts outside the CDR3, is NAGVMQNPRHLVRRRGQEARLRCSPMKGHSHVYWYRQLPEEGLKFMVYLQKENIIDESGMPKERFSAEFPKEGPSILRIQQVVRGDSAAYFCASSRGQGNTEAFFGQGTRLTVV.